The T cell receptor (beta chain) under discussion was sequenced for a study of T cell responses to AZD1222 COVID-19 vaccine. Some clones are missing from TCRdb's copy, which holds only in-frame ones; the method was immunoSEQ multiplex PCR. The table lists tens of thousands of clones, roughly 87% of them singletons. With regard to this clone: This same CDR3 is encoded by further DNA sequences in the sample.

This CDR3 contains 13 residues. V dropped 0 bases and J dropped 4 bases, with 8 bases sitting between them. Per germline, CDR1 SGHRS and CDR2 YFSETQ. Sequenced material: peripheral blood, taken 28 days after the second AZD1222 dose. The sequence was collected from an adult who received the AZD1222 COVID-19 vaccine. The V call is TRBV5-1, the J call TRBJ2-7, with D perhaps TRBD1 (6 bases). The CDR3 loop is CASSLDRAYEQYF. CDR3 sequence (DNA): TGCGCCAGCAGCTTGGACAGGGCTTACGAGCAGTACTTC. Full variable domain (missing parts from reference TRBV5-1 and TRBJ2-7): KAGVTQTPRYLIKTRGQQVTLSCSPISGHRSVSWYQQTPGQGLQFLFEYFSETQRNKGNFPGRFSGRQFSNSRSEMNVSTLELGDSALYLCASSLDRAYEQYFGPGTRLTVT.